Described below is a single T cell receptor beta chain sequence and its context. This clone's antigen is unknown. A much larger clone differs by one base, so this may be a read error. Sequences MGHRA (CDR1) and YSYEKL (CDR2) are obtained from the germline V gene. The CDR3 goes from the cysteine to the phenylalanine over 16 residues. Only the CDR3 region is kept as DNA, spanning 48 bases read in frame from base 1. V loses 1 base of germline sequence and J loses 5 bases, and the interval between the two ends is 16 bases. cDNA was synthesized by template-switch 5'RACE using a primer carrying a 10-nucleotide random unique molecular identifier by which each TCR transcript was tagged. Over 170 million TCR-beta sequences, covering 15-18 subjects, were produced in each sequencing run. The RNeasy kit was used to extract total RNA. TCR-beta VDJ regions were amplified with primers for the TCR constant region and the 5'RACE anchor, using the KAPA Real-time Library Amplification kit. Sample indexes and Illumina adaptors were added in a first PCR, and a second PCR then increased library yield. After purification with Ampure beads, the TCR product of roughly 650 bp was size-selected on a 2% E-gel SizeSelection system. Before pooling, library quality was assessed on a Bioanalyzer, concentration was determined with Qubit, and library quantification was performed with the Kapa Library Quantification kit. Paired-end 2 x 150 bp sequencing of the libraries was performed on an Illumina HiSeq 2500. To increase sequence diversity, about 23-30% phiX was spiked into each library pool. As for the authors' bioinformatics: The quality-filtered reads were processed with the UMI-based MiGEC pipeline, whose error correction step removed more than 80% of the raw TCR sequences. VDJ genes were aligned to IMGT germline references, and each clonotype was defined by a unique CDR3 amino acid sequence together with V-J genes. Clonal expansion, Shannon diversity and CDR3 relatedness (CalcPairwiseDistances, ClusterSamples) were evaluated with VDJtools, and phylogenetic trees were built with CLCbio workbench. A clone was classed as expanded if it had 8 or more unique UMIs, a cutoff based on coefficient-of-variation modelling across technical triplicates. In TCRdb, the public reads were trimmed at Q25 with fastp and aligned with MiXCR, with productive beta chains retained. Duplicate CDR3 protein sequences are folded into a single record with the most common DNA and genes. None of the V and J calls come from the authors' own analysis; TCRdb made them. The sample contains approximately 24,000 distinct CDR3 sequences, roughly 13% of them found a single time. About a sixth of the sample rests with the top ten.

The source of the sample is a study of neurological immune-mediated disorders (dated by TCRdb to the late 2010s). In terms of the full investigation: Using UMI-based sequencing, the study compared peripheral blood TCR-beta repertoires from patients with HTLV-I-associated myelopathy (HAM/TSP), patients with multiple sclerosis, and healthy controls. The roughly 110 TCR-beta libraries included longitudinal samples, technical triplicates and paired sorted CD4+ and CD8+ T-cell subsets alongside PBMC samples. The cohort was made up of 60 to 75 subjects, consisting of around 15 HAM/TSP patients, about 35 multiple sclerosis patients and about 20 healthy controls.

On the study overall, not on this receptor specifically: TCR clonal expansion was highest in HAM/TSP patients and lowest in MS patients, with MS patients falling below even healthy controls. No identical CDR3 amino acid sequences were shared among expanded clones across subjects, suggesting private TCR-beta repertoires in all groups.

Libraries from unsorted PBMCs were made from 2 million PBMCs kept in RNAlater at -80 degrees C until RNA extraction. Peripheral blood was subjected to Ficoll-Hypaque density gradient centrifugation to isolate PBMCs, which were then cryopreserved in liquid nitrogen. Sequenced material: PBMCs. The sequence links TRBV4-1 to TRBJ2-3, with the D gene call left open. This sequence was found in a woman aged 35 to 49 with HTLV-1-associated myelopathy (HAM/TSP). CDR3 protein: CASSQVPDPEVDTQYF. In nucleotides, the sequence is TGCGCCAGCAGCCAAGTGCCGGACCCAGAGGTAGATACGCAGTATTTT.